One sample yielded the 2 T cell receptor beta chains listed below, sequenced in a study of blood T cell repertoires in COVID-19. Some clones are missing from TCRdb's copy, which holds only in-frame ones; the method was immunoSEQ multiplex PCR. The sample consists of about 69,000 clones, approximately 80% of them appearing once. Sequencing was done on a sample of peripheral blood. The receptors stem from a man aged 50 or older with COVID-19, enrolled during active disease.

J is TRBJ2-2 and V is TRBV5-6, with D possibly matching TRBD2 (5 bases). The CDR3 loop spans 15 amino acids. The V gene's germline CDR1 is SGHDT and CDR2 YYEEEE. V lost 1 base and J lost 5, with 12 bases in between. Written as DNA, the CDR3 is TGTGCCAGCAGCTTGAATCCGGGGTTGACCGGGGAGCTGTTTTTT. It codes for CASSLNPGLTGELFF.

The rearrangement links TRBV19 to TRBJ1-4, with 8 bases matching TRBD1. The CDR3 runs 15 residues. Germline-derived CDR1 and CDR2 are LNHDA and SQIVND (reference sequence). Losses at the gene ends were 9 bases for V and 0 bases for J; bases not matched to a gene: 6. Here the CDR3 DNA reads TGTGCCAGCCTCGAACAGGGGGCAACTAATGAAAAACTGTTTTTT. This sequence encodes CASLEQGATNEKLFF.